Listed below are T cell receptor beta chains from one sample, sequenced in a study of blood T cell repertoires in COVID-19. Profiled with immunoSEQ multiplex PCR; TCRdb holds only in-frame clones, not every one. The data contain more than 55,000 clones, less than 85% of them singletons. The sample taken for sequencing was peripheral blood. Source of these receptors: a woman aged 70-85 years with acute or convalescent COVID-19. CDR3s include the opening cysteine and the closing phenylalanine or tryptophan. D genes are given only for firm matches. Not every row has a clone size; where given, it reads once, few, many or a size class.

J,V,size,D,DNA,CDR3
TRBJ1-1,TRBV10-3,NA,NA,TGTGCCATCAGTGAGTCAAGGGGGAAGGGGACTGAAGCTTTCTTT,CAISESRGKGTEAFF
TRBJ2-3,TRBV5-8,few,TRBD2,TGTGCCAGCAGCTCCCGGGAGGGGGGGGCAGATACGCAGTATTTT,CASSSREGGADTQYF
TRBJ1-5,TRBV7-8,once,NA,TGTGCCAGCAGCTTAGATTGGGGAGGGGGTCAGCCCCAGCATTTT,CASSLDWGGGQPQHF
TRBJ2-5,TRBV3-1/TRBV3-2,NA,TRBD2,TGTGCCAGCACTCTCGCCGGGGGGGCTTCAGGGGAGACCCAGTACTTC,CASTLAGGASGETQYF
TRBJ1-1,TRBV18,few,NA,TGTGCCAGCTCACCAGGAACAGAACCGAACACTGAAGCTTTCTTT,CASSPGTEPNTEAFF
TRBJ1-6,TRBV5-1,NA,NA,TGCGCCAGCAGCTTAGAGGGTCCAACGGCTTCACCCCTCCACTTT,CASSLEGPTASPLHF
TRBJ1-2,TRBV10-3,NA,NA,TGTGCCATCAGTGAGATCCGGGGTTCTGGCTACACCTTC,CAISEIRGSGYTF
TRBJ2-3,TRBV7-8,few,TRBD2,TGTGCCAGCAGCTTAGCGGGGACCTCAAGCGGGGCCCGCACAGATACGCAGTATTTT,CASSLAGTSSGARTDTQYF
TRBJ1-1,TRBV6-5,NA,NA,TGTGCCAGCAGTTCCAGGGCTCGTATGAACACTGAAGCTTTCTTT,CASSSRARMNTEAFF
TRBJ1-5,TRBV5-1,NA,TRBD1,TGCGCCAGCAGCTTATCTACAGGGGGGGATCAGCCCCAGCATTTT,CASSLSTGGDQPQHF
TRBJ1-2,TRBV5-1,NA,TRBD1,TGCGCCAGCAGCTCTGGAGACAGGGGGGTCTATGGCTACACCTTC,CASSSGDRGVYGYTF
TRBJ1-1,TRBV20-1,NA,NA,TGCAGTGCTAGAGAGCCGGGGGCTTTCTTT,CSAREPGAFF
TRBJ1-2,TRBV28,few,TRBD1,TGTGCCACCCACAGGGGAATCGGCTATGGCTACACCTTC,CATHRGIGYGYTF
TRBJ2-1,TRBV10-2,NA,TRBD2,TGCGCCAGCAGTGATCTCCTGACTAGCCGGTCATCGTACAATGAGCAGTTCTTC,CASSDLLTSRSSYNEQFF
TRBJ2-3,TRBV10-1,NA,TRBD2,TGCGCCAGCAGCCCTTCGATTAGCGGGGCCACAGATACGCAGTATTTT,CASSPSISGATDTQYF
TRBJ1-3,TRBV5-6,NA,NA,TGTGCCAGCAGCTTGGTGCGTGGCACCATATATTTT,CASSLVRGTIYF